What follows describes a single T cell receptor (beta chain). Per the original methods: Amplification of reference gene primers provided the estimated nucleated cell counts. TCRdb's copy holds only in-frame clones and misses some; the assay was immunoSEQ multiplex PCR. Clone size and V and J calls were adopted from that table, with D and trimming inferred from the DNA. The sample yields about 350,000 clones, 87% seen once. Per germline, CDR1 SGHRS and CDR2 YFSETQ. The V gene end was trimmed by 4 bases and the J gene end by 2 bases; junction bases not matched to a gene: 3. This CDR3 is 15 amino acids long. This specimen belongs to a study of blood T cell repertoires in COVID-19. Study details: PBMCs, B-cell-depleted T cells, or T cells were the source of the cDNA or gDNA that made up the material.

The source of this sequence is a woman younger than 45 who had recovered from COVID-19. Specimen: PBMCs or T cells enriched from blood (not recorded which). The rearrangement links TRBV5-1 to TRBJ2-2; TRBD2 aligns across 9 bases. The CDR3 protein is CASSRLADNTGELFF. The CDR3 region has the DNA TGCGCCAGCAGCCGACTAGCGGACAACACCGGGGAGCTGTTTTTT.